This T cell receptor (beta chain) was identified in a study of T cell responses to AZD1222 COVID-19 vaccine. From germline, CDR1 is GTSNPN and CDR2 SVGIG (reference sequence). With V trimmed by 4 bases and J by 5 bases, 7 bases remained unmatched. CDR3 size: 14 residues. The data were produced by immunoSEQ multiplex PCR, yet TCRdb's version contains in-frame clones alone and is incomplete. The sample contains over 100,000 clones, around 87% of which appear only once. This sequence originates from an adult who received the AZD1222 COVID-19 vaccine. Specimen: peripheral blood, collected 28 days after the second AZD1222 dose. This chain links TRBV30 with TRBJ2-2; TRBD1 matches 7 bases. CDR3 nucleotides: TGTGCCTGGACTAGGGGGCATAGGACCGGGGAGCTGTTTTTT. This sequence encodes CAWTRGHRTGELFF.